Listed below are T cell receptor beta chains from one sample, sequenced in a study of beta chain features in type 1 diabetes. Measured with immunoSEQ multiplex PCR; TCRdb has only the in-frame clones, and not every one. The data hold roughly 130,000 clones, with around 8.7% observed a single time. Sequenced input: central memory CD4+ T cells from blood. These receptors were collected from a man aged 18-30 years in good health. Both conserved end residues are part of each CDR3. The D gene is left open where the match is weak. Clone size is given for some rows only: seen once, a few or many times, or a class if the clone is expanded.

TRBJ2-7 | TRBD2 | few | TRBV4-2 | TGTGCCAGCAGCCAACCTAGCGGGGGGGGCTACGAGCAGTACTTC | CASSQPSGGGYEQYF
TRBJ1-2 | TRBD1 | few | TRBV28 | TGTGCCAGCAACCCAGGGGGCGGTGATGGCTACACCTTC | CASNPGGGDGYTF
TRBJ1-6 | . | . | TRBV4-3 | TGCGCCAGCAGCCAAGACCCCAACAGGCCAGGTGGTTCACCCCTCCACTTT | CASSQDPNRPGGSPLHF
TRBJ1-5 | . | . | TRBV5-5 | TGTGCCAGCAGCCGACAGAGTCATCAGCCCCAGCATTTT | CASSRQSHQPQHF
TRBJ2-6 | . | few | TRBV4-3 | TGCGCCAGCAGCCCCGCGGGACGGTACTCTGGGGCCAACGTCCTGACTTTC | CASSPAGRYSGANVLTF
TRBJ1-1 | . | few | TRBV6-6 | TGTGCCAGCAGATTACGGGGGAACACTGAAGCTTTCTTT | CASRLRGNTEAFF
TRBJ2-3 | TRBD2 | . | TRBV27 | TGTGCCACCTACAAAAGCGGGGGTATTCCTTGGGATACGCAGTATTTT | CATYKSGGIPWDTQYF
TRBJ2-5 | TRBD1 | few | TRBV2 | TGTGCCAGCAGCCAGGGACAGGTCCAAGAGACCCAGTACTTC | CASSQGQVQETQYF
TRBJ2-7 | TRBD1 | few | TRBV4-1 | TGCGCCAGCAGCCTCAACAGGGGGCTGGAACAGTACTTC | CASSLNRGLEQYF
TRBJ1-4 | . | . | TRBV5-6 | TGTGCCAGCAGCCCCGCGGGGCGGGGGGCAACTAATGAAAAACTGTTTTTT | CASSPAGRGATNEKLFF
TRBJ2-3 | . | . | TRBV5-6 | TGTGCCAGCAGCACTGTAGATACGCAGTATTTT | CASSTVDTQYF
TRBJ2-5 | TRBD2 | few | TRBV5-6 | TGTGCCAGCAGCTTGTTTAGCGGGGGGTTCTGGGAAGAGACCCAGTACTTC | CASSLFSGGFWEETQYF
TRBJ2-7 | TRBD2 | . | TRBV30 | TGTGCCTGGAGTGCACCCCTAGCGGGGGGGCTAGGCGAGCAGTACTTC | CAWSAPLAGGLGEQYF
TRBJ1-6 | TRBD1 | . | TRBV6-5 | TGTGCCAGCAGGGGACAGGGAGGGGATTCACCCCTCCACTTT | CASRGQGGDSPLHF
TRBJ1-2 | . | few | TRBV2 | TGTGCCGACGAGCAGGAAGATAACTATGGCTACACCTTC | CADEQEDNYGYTF
TRBJ2-2 | . | few | TRBV7-6 | TGTGCCAGCAGCTTAGTACAAGTTCCCGGGGAGCTGTTTTTT | CASSLVQVPGELFF
TRBJ2-3 | TRBD1 | . | TRBV5-4 | TGTGCCAGCAGCTTAGGGACAGGGGAGTCAGATACGCAGTATTTT | CASSLGTGESDTQYF
TRBJ2-5 | . | few | TRBV11-2 | TGTGCCAGCAGCTTGGGAGGCGGGGAAGCGGAGACCCAGTACTTC | CASSLGGGEAETQYF
TRBJ2-7 | TRBD2 | . | TRBV6-1 | TGTGCCAGCAGTGGAGTGGGACTACCGTCCGCCTACGAGCAGTACTTC | CASSGVGLPSAYEQYF
TRBJ2-7 | . | few | TRBV7-9 | TGTGCCAGCAGCGGTCGACAGGTGACCTACGAGCAGTACTTC | CASSGRQVTYEQYF
TRBJ1-1 | . | . | TRBV2 | TGTGCCAGCAGTGGCTCGGGAGGACTGAACACTGAAGCTTTCTTT | CASSGSGGLNTEAFF
TRBJ2-2 | . | few | TRBV7-2 | TGTGCCAGCAGCTTGCGACAGCCACAGAACACCGGGGAGCTGTTTTTT | CASSLRQPQNTGELFF
TRBJ2-1 | . | . | TRBV12-5 | TGTGCTAGTGGTTCGACCCGGAGCTCCTACAATGAGCAGTTCTTC | CASGSTRSSYNEQFF
TRBJ2-2 | . | few | TRBV2 | TGTGCCAGCAGTGAACACCAGTCGAACACCGGGGAGCTGTTTTTT | CASSEHQSNTGELFF
TRBJ1-2 | . | . | TRBV10-3 | TGTGCCATCAGTGAGCGAGGGCTCAATTATGGCTACACCTTC | CAISERGLNYGYTF
TRBJ1-5 | TRBD1 | few | TRBV5-4 | TGTGCCAGCAGCCGGGACAGAAATCAGCCCCAGCATTTT | CASSRDRNQPQHF
TRBJ2-2 | TRBD1 | few | TRBV9 | TGTGCCAGCAGCGGCGACAGGGGGAGCGCCGGGGAGCTGTTTTTT | CASSGDRGSAGELFF
TRBJ2-7 | TRBD1 | few | TRBV30 | TGTGCCTGGAGTAAATTGCGACAGGGGACCTACGAGCAGTACTTC | CAWSKLRQGTYEQYF
TRBJ1-5 | . | few | TRBV28 | TGTGCCAGCAGTCCTCTTGTTGGCGGGATCAATCAGCCCCAGCATTTT | CASSPLVGGINQPQHF
TRBJ2-1 | . | . | TRBV5-3 | TGTGCCAGAAGCCACACGCGCGGGTGGCACAATGAGCAGTTCTTC | CARSHTRGWHNEQFF
TRBJ2-4 | . | . | TRBV7-2 | TGTGCCAGCAGCTTAGCGTCACAGCGGAACATTCAGTACTTC | CASSLASQRNIQYF
TRBJ2-7 | TRBD1 | . | TRBV7-8 | TGTGCCAGCAGCAGGACAGGGGGCGGCTACGAGCAGTACTTC | CASSRTGGGYEQYF
TRBJ2-5 | TRBD1 | few | TRBV4-1 | TGCGCCAGCAGCCAAGAGGGCGGGACAGGGAGCCAAGAGACCCAGTACTTC | CASSQEGGTGSQETQYF
TRBJ2-3 | . | few | TRBV4-2 | TGTGCCAGCACCAAGGGGACTTGGACAGATACGCAGTATTTT | CASTKGTWTDTQYF
TRBJ1-3 | . | . | TRBV6-5 | TGTGCCAGCAGTTACGGACACGGGAACACCATATATTTT | CASSYGHGNTIYF
TRBJ1-2 | TRBD1 | . | TRBV19 | TGTGCCAGTACGCCGGGACAGGGGACCTTATATGGCTACACCTTC | CASTPGQGTLYGYTF
TRBJ2-3 | . | . | TRBV2 | TGTGCCAGCGGGGCTAACGGGGGGCCCACAGATACGCAGTATTTT | CASGANGGPTDTQYF
TRBJ1-2 | . | . | TRBV18 | TGTGCCAGCTCACCGGGCAGGGAGGCGAACTATGGCTACACCTTC | CASSPGREANYGYTF
TRBJ1-6 | . | few | TRBV6-1 | TGTGCCAGCAGTGAAGGTCAGGGAAATTCACCCCTCCACTTT | CASSEGQGNSPLHF
TRBJ2-5 | . | . | TRBV29-1 | TGCAGCGTTGAGGCCGGGGGGCGAGAGACCCAGTACTTC | CSVEAGGRETQYF
TRBJ1-2 | TRBD1 | few | TRBV30 | TGTGCCTGGAGTAGACAGGGGGTAGGGGGCTACACCTTC | CAWSRQGVGGYTF
TRBJ2-7 | . | . | TRBV18 | TGTGCCAGCTCACCACGGGTACAGCCATCGGAGCAGTACTTC | CASSPRVQPSEQYF
TRBJ1-1 | . | . | TRBV20-1 | TGCAGTGCCCTTTTGAACACTGAAGCTTTCTTT | CSALLNTEAFF
TRBJ2-7 | . | . | TRBV5-1 | TGCGCCAGCAGCAACCCAACAGGAAACGAGCAGTACTTC | CASSNPTGNEQYF
TRBJ2-3 | TRBD2 | few | TRBV7-2 | TGTGCCAGCAGCTCATCCGGGACTAGCCCAGATACGCAGTATTTT | CASSSSGTSPDTQYF
TRBJ2-5 | TRBD1 | . | TRBV6-6 | TGTGCCAGCACCCAGGGGGCGCGGGAGACCCAGTACTTC | CASTQGARETQYF
TRBJ2-3 | . | few | TRBV7-8 | TGTGCCAGCAGCTTCGGCACAGATACGCAGTATTTT | CASSFGTDTQYF
TRBJ1-1 | . | few | TRBV30 | TGTGCCTGGAGTGTGGGTAAGGGGGTGCCTGAAGCTTTCTTT | CAWSVGKGVPEAFF
TRBJ1-1 | . | many | TRBV5-1 | TGCGCCAGCAGCTCACAGGGCGGGGGCACTGAAGCTTTCTTT | CASSSQGGGTEAFF
TRBJ2-5 | TRBD2 | few | TRBV11-2 | TGTGCCAGCAGCTTGGGGGGACTAGCGGAAGAGACCCAGTACTTC | CASSLGGLAEETQYF
TRBJ1-5 | TRBD1 | . | TRBV5-4 | TGTGCCAGCAGCTCCCGACAGGGCTCCAATCAGCCCCAGCATTTT | CASSSRQGSNQPQHF
TRBJ1-1 | . | many | TRBV4-1 | TGCGCCAGCAGCCAAGTTGTTATAACAGGGCAAACTGAAGCTTTCTTT | CASSQVVITGQTEAFF
TRBJ2-2 | TRBD1 | . | TRBV7-3 | TGTGCCAGCAGCCCCGGACAGGGCACCGGGGAGCTGTTTTTT | CASSPGQGTGELFF